Below are 18 T cell receptor beta chains sequenced from a single sample in a study of CD4 and CD8 cells across lung adenocarcinoma regions. TCRdb called the PCR reads again in MiXCR, with one record for every CDR3 protein. This sample has tens of thousands of distinct CDR3 sequences; approximately 52% occur once, and the top ten carry about 25%. Sequencing was performed on CD8+ T cells from the center of a lung tumor. These receptors were collected from a female donor with lung adenocarcinoma. The CD4 and CD8 labels of this study may be unreliable.

This sequence joins TRBV10-2 and TRBJ2-1, with 7 bases fitting TRBD2. V lost 6 bases and J lost 3; bases outside the gene matches: 17. The CDR3 is 18 residues long. The germline V gene has CDR1 WSHSY and CDR2 SAAADI. Here the CDR3 reads CASRAGKKSGKNYNEQFF. The CDR3 DNA reads as TGCGCCAGCAGAGCGGGAAAAAAGAGCGGGAAGAACTACAATGAGCAGTTCTTC.

A word on this clonotype: One junction end disagrees with the germline gene, perhaps due to a read error. The genes are TRBV7-7 and TRBJ2-2; weak D call: TRBD2 (6 bases). CDR1 SSHAT and CDR2 FNYEAQ come from the germline V gene (reference sequence). This CDR3 spans 14 amino acids. CDR3 protein: CASSLEGFVGELFF. The CDR3 DNA sequence: TGTGCTAGCAGCTTGGAGGGATTCGTCGGGGAGCTGTTTTTT. Complete variable domain (other parts from reference TRBV7-7 and TRBJ2-2): GAGVSQSPRYKVTKRGQDVTLRCDPISSHATLYWYQQALGQGPEFLTYFNYEAQPDKSGLPSDRFSAERPEGSISTLTIQRTEQRDSAMYRCASSLEGFVGELFFGEGSRLTVL.

The chain couples TRBV27 to TRBJ2-7; 9 nucleotides agree with TRBD2. J gave up 9 bases and V 2 bases, and 11 bases lay outside the gene matches. Germline V gene sequence: CDR1 MNHEY, CDR2 SMNVEV (reference sequence). The CDR3 is 15 residues long. In nucleotides, the CDR3 is TGTGCCAGCAGTTTAACGCTAGCGGGGAGGGGGGTGCAGTACTTC. Encoded protein: CASSLTLAGRGVQYF.

The J gene is TRBJ2-6, the V gene TRBV5-1; D is possibly TRBD1 (5 bases). There are 15 residues in the CDR3. The V gene lost 6 bases and the J gene lost 2 bases, with 12 bases spanning the gap. Germline V gives CDR1 SGHRS, CDR2 YFSETQ. CDR3 in DNA: TGCGCCAGCAATCAGGGCTTACCTGGGGCCAACGTCCTGACTTTC. It codes for CASNQGLPGANVLTF.

The chain combines TRBV27 with TRBJ2-3; no definite D call. The V gene lost 8 bases and the J gene lost 5 bases, with 11 bases spanning the gap. The CDR3 consists of 12 residues. The V gene's germline CDR1 is MNHEY and CDR2 SMNVEV (reference sequence). CDR3 region: CASRRAKDTQYF. The CDR3 DNA sequence: TGTGCCAGCCGTCGCGCCAAAGATACGCAGTATTTT.

V usage is TRBV12-3 or TRBV12-4 and J usage is TRBJ1-2; D may be TRBD1 (5 bases). The CDR3 is 14 residues long. The V end lost 5 bases, the J end lost 2 bases, and 12 bases lay between the germline ends. CDR3 region: CASSLTVSNYGYTF. DNA of the CDR3: TGTGCCAGCAGTCTGACAGTCTCCAACTATGGCTACACCTTC.

About this clonotype itself: The junction does not match germline at one end; this may be a read error. J is TRBJ2-4 and V is TRBV6-1; 7 positions agree with TRBD2. The CDR3 sequence is 15 residues long. Germline V gene sequence: CDR1 MNHNS, CDR2 SASEGT. The CDR3 DNA follows: TGTGCCAGCACAGCGGGGCTGGCAGGCAAAAACACTCAGTACTTT. It encodes CASTAGLAGKNTQYF.

The genes are TRBV4-1 and TRBJ2-1, with D possibly being TRBD2 (5 bases). V was cut by 0 bases and J by 0 bases, with 9 bases left in between. CDR1 MGHRA and CDR2 YSYEKL come from the germline V gene. CDR3 length: 16 residues. The CDR3 sequence is CASSQDGSASYNEQFF. CDR3 DNA: TGCGCCAGCAGCCAAGATGGGAGCGCCTCCTACAATGAGCAGTTCTTC.

This clonotype was seen a handful of times. V and J are TRBV27 and TRBJ2-1; 10 nucleotides align to TRBD1. The CDR3 sequence is 16 residues long. From germline, CDR1 is MNHEY and CDR2 SMNVEV (reference sequence). V lost 1 base, J lost 10 bases, and 10 bases stayed unmatched. As DNA, the CDR3 is TGTGCCAGCAGTTTATTTTTAGGGACAGGGGCTGTCGAGCAGTTCTTC. Its protein product is CASSLFLGTGAVEQFF.

The J gene is TRBJ2-1, the V gene TRBV6-1; TRBD2 matches 10 bases. The germline V gene has CDR1 MNHNS and CDR2 SASEGT. J gave up 13 bases and V 5 bases, and 17 bases lay outside the gene matches. The CDR3 has 16 amino acids. CDR3: CASSPQLAGDGETQFF. The DNA for the CDR3 is TGTGCCAGCAGTCCCCAGCTAGCGGGAGACGGAGAGACCCAGTTCTTC.

This clonotype was found many times. The gene calls are TRBV10-2 and TRBJ1-1, with D unresolved. This CDR3 is built from 12 residues. The ends were cut back, 6 bases at V and 2 bases at J, with 7 bases in the middle. Germline V gives CDR1 WSHSY, CDR2 SAAADI. CDR3 coding DNA: TGCGCCAGCAGGAGACAAAACACTGAAGCTTTCTTT. It specifies CASRRQNTEAFF.

Turning to this clonotype: An end of the junction differs from the germline gene, which may be a read error. The chain employs TRBV4-1 and TRBJ2-5, with TRBD1 matching 7 bases. Germline CDR1 and CDR2: MGHRA and YSYEKL. This CDR3 comprises 15 residues. CDR3: CARGLGGRDPETQYF. CDR3 sequence (DNA): TGCGCCAGGGGGCTAGGGGGCCGTGACCCAGAGACGCAGTACTTC.

The chain carries TRBV6-5 and TRBJ1-2, with D uncertain. The CDR3 has 16 residues. Germline loops: CDR1 MNHEY, CDR2 SVGAGI. V lost 2 bases, J lost 5 bases, and 18 bases lay in between. CDR3 sequence reads: CASSYRASSSRYGYTF. The CDR3 coding sequence is TGTGCCAGCAGTTACAGGGCTTCCAGCAGCCGGTATGGCTACACCTTC.

CDR3 in DNA: TGTGCCAGCAGCTTAGGGACTAGCGGGACGAAAGAGACCCAGTACTTC. Translating gives CASSLGTSGTKETQYF. This sequence joins TRBV7-6 and TRBJ2-1; 12 nucleotides line up with TRBD2. The tail of the sequence fits TRBJ2-5 better, so the J call may be wrong. CDR3 length: 16 residues. Germline loops: CDR1 SGHVS, CDR2 FNYEAQ.

Comment on this clonotype: The CDR3 end shows no conserved phenylalanine or tryptophan, and so a read error is likely. The V gene is TRBV14, the J gene TRBJ2-5; tentative D call: TRBD1 (5 bases). Germline CDR1 reads SGHDN; CDR2 reads FVKESK. The CDR3 covers 13 residues. The CDR3 loop reads CANSQGVWAEQYV. The DNA of the CDR3 is TGTGCCAACAGCCAAGGGGTCTGGGCGGAGCAGTACGTC.

This clonotype was counted between two and nine times. CDR3 bases: TGTGCCAGCAGTAAGACTTGGACAGGGTTGCTCTCTGGGGCCAACGTCCTGACTTTC. This codes for CASSKTWTGLLSGANVLTF. The V gene is TRBV6-1, the J gene TRBJ2-6, with 8 bases aligning to TRBD1. This CDR3 comprises 19 residues. V was pared by 5 bases and J by 0 bases, with 12 bases of the junction left unmatched. Germline CDR1 is MNHNS and CDR2 is SASEGT.

To note about this clonotype: At one of its ends the junction is not consistent with the germline gene, which may arise from a read error. The chain recombines TRBV10-3 with TRBJ2-3; D might be TRBD2 (5 bases). The CDR3 is 12 residues long. From germline, CDR1 is ENHRY and CDR2 SYGVKD. In DNA form, the CDR3 reads TGTGCCCGGGGTGTGAGCACCGGTACGCAGTTTTTT. Translating gives CARGVSTGTQFF.

The V call is TRBV9, the J call TRBJ2-1, with TRBD1 matching 7 bases. TRBJ2-7 matches the DNA end more closely, so the J call is doubtful. Germline V gene data show CDR1 as SGDLS and CDR2 as YYNGEE. The CDR3 extends over 14 amino acids. CDR3 sequence reads: CASSARDSPYEQYF. The CDR3 DNA sequence: TGTGCCAGCAGCGCCCGGGACAGCCCCTACGAGCAGTACTTC.